This is a list of T cell receptor beta chains from one sample in a study. Each CDR3 protein is one row after TCRdb ran MiXCR on the RT-PCR reads. The data contain more than 550,000 distinct CDR3 sequences, 14% of them singletons. Material for sequencing was memory CD4+ T cells from blood. These receptors all come from a female donor in good health, serving as a healthy control. Each CDR3 is given with its conserved first and last residue. Each record gives: J gene, clone size, V gene, D gene, CDR3 protein, CDR3 DNA. A D gene is named only where the DNA matches it firmly. Clone size is shown for a subset of rows, as once, few, many or a class of expanded clone.

TRBJ2-5 | many | TRBV6-5 | . | CASCLRGGTLQTQYF | TGTGCCAGCTGTCTACGAGGGGGGACCCTGCAGACCCAGTACTTC
TRBJ2-3 | . | TRBV24-1 | TRBD1 | CANRTGGLPDTQYF | TGTGCCAATCGGACAGGGGGCCTTCCAGATACGCAGTATTTT
TRBJ2-5 | . | TRBV5-4 | TRBD2 | CASSSGLAGAGETQYF | TGTGCCAGCAGCTCGGGACTAGCCGGCGCGGGGGAGACCCAGTACTTC
TRBJ1-1 | . | TRBV4-1 | . | CASSQRQVFPTEAFF | TGCGCCAGCAGCCAAAGACAGGTCTTCCCCACTGAAGCTTTCTTT
TRBJ1-4 | many | TRBV12-3/TRBV12-4 | . | CASSTYTRNEKLFF | TGTGCCAGCAGTACTTACACCAGGAATGAAAAACTGTTTTTT
TRBJ1-4 | . | TRBV4-1 | . | CASSQGPLAEKLFF | TGCGCCAGCAGCCAAGGACCTCTCGCCGAAAAACTGTTTTTT
TRBJ2-3 | many | TRBV29-1 | TRBD2 | CSATSGGSADTQYF | TGCAGCGCGACTAGCGGGGGAAGCGCAGATACGCAGTATTTT
TRBJ2-7 | . | TRBV2 | . | CASSEQGGATYEQYF | TGTGCCAGCAGTGAGCAAGGGGGGGCTACCTACGAGCAGTACTTC
TRBJ1-4 | few | TRBV10-3 | TRBD1 | CAISRQGLTTNEKLFF | TGTGCCATCAGTCGACAGGGGCTGACAACTAATGAAAAACTGTTTTTT
TRBJ1-1 | . | TRBV9 | . | CVSSTTTQNTEAFF | TGTGTTAGCAGTACGACCACCCAGAACACTGAAGCTTTCTTT
TRBJ2-5 | . | TRBV20-1 | TRBD1 | CSVPGQGETQYF | TGCAGTGTCCCGGGACAGGGGGAGACCCAGTACTTC
TRBJ2-5 | . | TRBV6-2/TRBV6-3 | TRBD1 | CASERTGQETQYF | TGTGCCAGCGAACGGACAGGCCAAGAGACCCAGTACTTC
TRBJ1-1 | . | TRBV20-1 | TRBD1 | CSRQGRSTEAFF | TGCAGTCGACAGGGTCGGAGCACTGAAGCTTTCTTT
TRBJ2-4 | many | TRBV20-1 | . | CSAPPPGVKNIQYF | TGCAGTGCTCCACCCCCGGGGGTCAAAAACATTCAGTACTTC
TRBJ2-3 | . | TRBV19 | . | CASSIGDTQYF | TGTGCCAGTAGTATCGGGGATACGCAGTATTTT
TRBJ2-3 | few | TRBV5-1 | . | CASSLGWVGDGTDTQYF | TGCGCCAGCAGCTTGGGTTGGGTAGGGGACGGCACAGATACGCAGTATTTT
TRBJ2-7 | . | TRBV29-1 | TRBD1 | CSVGGTGIYEQYF | TGCAGCGTTGGTGGGACAGGGATTTACGAGCAGTACTTC
TRBJ2-1 | many | TRBV27 | . | CASTDYQDNEQFF | TGTGCCAGCACGGACTATCAAGACAATGAGCAGTTCTTC
TRBJ1-5 | . | TRBV7-9 | TRBD1 | CASSSQGGASQPQHF | TGTGCCAGCAGCTCCCAGGGGGGAGCAAGTCAGCCCCAGCATTTT
TRBJ1-5 | . | TRBV2 | TRBD1 | CASSERTGGNPQHF | TGTGCCAGCAGTGAACGGACAGGGGGAAATCCCCAGCATTTT
TRBJ2-7 | many | TRBV27 | TRBD1 | CASSLKTGGHYEQYF | TGTGCCAGCAGTTTGAAGACAGGGGGACATTACGAGCAGTACTTC
TRBJ1-3 | few | TRBV6-6 | . | CASSYREGTGNTIYF | TGTGCCAGCAGTTACCGGGAGGGGACCGGAAACACCATATATTTT
TRBJ1-1 | many | TRBV12-3/TRBV12-4 | . | CASSSWNTEAFF | TGTGCCAGCTCTTCGTGGAACACTGAAGCTTTCTTT
TRBJ2-7 | few | TRBV7-8 | . | CATGLLNEQYF | TGTGCCACCGGACTCCTTAACGAGCAGTACTTC
TRBJ2-7 | many | TRBV5-8 | TRBD1 | CASSSARDRVSYEQYF | TGTGCCAGCAGCTCAGCCCGGGACAGGGTCTCCTACGAGCAGTACTTC
TRBJ1-1 | few | TRBV5-1 | TRBD1 | CASSFDRVGSTEAFF | TGCGCCAGCAGCTTCGACAGGGTTGGGAGCACTGAAGCTTTCTTT
TRBJ1-1 | few | TRBV7-3 | . | CASSLIGGANTEAFF | TGTGCCAGCAGCTTAATTGGAGGGGCGAACACTGAAGCTTTCTTT
TRBJ1-1 | many | TRBV5-5 | . | CASSTNRGFAEAFF | TGTGCCAGCAGCACCAACCGGGGGTTCGCTGAAGCTTTCTTT